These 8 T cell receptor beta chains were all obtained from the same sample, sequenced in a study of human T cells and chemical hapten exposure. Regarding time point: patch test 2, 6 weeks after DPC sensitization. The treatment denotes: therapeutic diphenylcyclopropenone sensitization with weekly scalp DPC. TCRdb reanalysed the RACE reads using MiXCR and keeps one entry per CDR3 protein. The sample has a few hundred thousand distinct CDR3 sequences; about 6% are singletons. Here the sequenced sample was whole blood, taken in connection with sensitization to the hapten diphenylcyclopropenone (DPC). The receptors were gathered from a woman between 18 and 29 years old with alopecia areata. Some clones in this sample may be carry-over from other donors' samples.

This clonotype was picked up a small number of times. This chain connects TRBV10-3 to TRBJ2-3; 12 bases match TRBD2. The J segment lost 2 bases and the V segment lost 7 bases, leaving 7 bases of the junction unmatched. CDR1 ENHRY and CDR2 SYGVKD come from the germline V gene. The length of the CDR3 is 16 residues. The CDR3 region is CAIKPTSGGNTDTQYF. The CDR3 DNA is TGTGCCATCAAACCGACTAGCGGGGGAAACACAGATACGCAGTATTTT.

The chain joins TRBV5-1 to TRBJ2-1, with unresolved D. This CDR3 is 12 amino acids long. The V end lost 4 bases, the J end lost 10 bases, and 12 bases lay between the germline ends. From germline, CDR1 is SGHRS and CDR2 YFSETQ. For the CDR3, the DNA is TGCGCCAGCAGCCTGAACATACAAGAGCAGTTCTTC. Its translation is CASSLNIQEQFF.

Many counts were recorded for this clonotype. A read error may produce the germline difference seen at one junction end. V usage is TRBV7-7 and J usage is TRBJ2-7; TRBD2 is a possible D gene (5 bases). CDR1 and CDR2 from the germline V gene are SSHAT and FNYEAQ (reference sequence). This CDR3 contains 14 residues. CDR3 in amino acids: CASSLEGRTHEQYF. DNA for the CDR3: TGTGCTAGCAGCTTAGAGGGCAGAACCCACGAGCAGTACTTC.

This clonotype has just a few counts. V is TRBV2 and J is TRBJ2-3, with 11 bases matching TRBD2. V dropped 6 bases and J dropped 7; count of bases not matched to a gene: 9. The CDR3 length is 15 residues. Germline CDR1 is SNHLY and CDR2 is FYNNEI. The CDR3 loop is CASSPPSGGKYTQYF. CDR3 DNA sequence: TGTGCCAGCAGCCCCCCTAGCGGGGGGAAATATACGCAGTATTTT. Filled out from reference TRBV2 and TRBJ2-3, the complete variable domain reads EPEVTQTPSHQVTQMGQEVILRCVPISNHLYFYWYRQILGQKVEFLVSFYNNEISEKSEIFDDQFSVERPDGSNFTLKIRSTKLEDSAMYFCASSPPSGGKYTQYFGPGTRLTVL.

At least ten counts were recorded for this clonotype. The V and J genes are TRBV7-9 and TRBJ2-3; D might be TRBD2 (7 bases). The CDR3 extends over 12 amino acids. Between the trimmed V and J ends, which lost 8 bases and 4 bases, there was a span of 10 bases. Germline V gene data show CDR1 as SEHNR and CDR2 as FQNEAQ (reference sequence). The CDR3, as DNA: TGTGCCAGCTGGGGGGGCCCAGATACGCAGTATTTT. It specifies CASWGGPDTQYF.

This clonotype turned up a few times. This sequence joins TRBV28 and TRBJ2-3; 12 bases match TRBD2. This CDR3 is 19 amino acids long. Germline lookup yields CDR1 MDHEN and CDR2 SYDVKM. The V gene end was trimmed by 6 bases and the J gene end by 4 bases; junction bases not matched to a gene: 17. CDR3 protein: CASSPMEVPLAGGSDTQYF. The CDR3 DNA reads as TGTGCCAGCAGCCCCATGGAGGTTCCACTAGCGGGGGGCTCAGATACGCAGTATTTT.

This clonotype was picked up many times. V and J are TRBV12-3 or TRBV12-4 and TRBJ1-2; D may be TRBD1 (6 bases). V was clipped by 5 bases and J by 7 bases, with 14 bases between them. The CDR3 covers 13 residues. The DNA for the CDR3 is TGTGCCAGCAGTGGTGTCGGGGGCGGTGGCTACACCTTC. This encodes CASSGVGGGGYTF.

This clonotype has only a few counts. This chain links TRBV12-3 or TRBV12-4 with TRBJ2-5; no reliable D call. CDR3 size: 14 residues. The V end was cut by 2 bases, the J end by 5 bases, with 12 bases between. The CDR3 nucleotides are TGTGCCAGCAGTTTAAGCCCCCTGTCCGAGACCCAGTACTTC. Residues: CASSLSPLSETQYF.